This passage covers 3 T cell receptor beta chains from one sample sequenced in a study of cytomegalovirus exposure and HLA in healthy donors. Clones were read by immunoSEQ multiplex PCR, and TCRdb kept only the in-frame ones, dropping some. The sample lists roughly 150,000 clones; 65% to 90% were seen once. The sequenced sample was PBMCs. The receptors come from a woman under 30 in good health and CMV-seronegative.

In DNA form, the CDR3 reads TGCGCCAGCAGCGGGGGACAGGGTATTCACGAGCAGTACTTC. Its protein product is CASSGGQGIHEQYF. This sequence joins TRBV5-1 and TRBJ2-7, with TRBD1 matching over 9 bases. V lost 4 bases, J lost 5 bases, and 7 bases stayed unmatched. The CDR3 loop spans 14 amino acids. CDR1 is SGHRS, CDR2 YFSETQ, per germline.

The chain joins TRBV21-1 to TRBJ2-5; TRBD2, as called in the table, went unchecked against the DNA. TRBV21-1 is marked as a pseudogene. The CDR3 is 13 residues long. CDR3 coding DNA: TGTGCCAGCAGCAATCTGTCTAAGGAGACCCAGTACTTC. It encodes CASSNLSKETQYF.

The chain is built from TRBV25-1 and TRBJ2-5, with 9 bases lining up with TRBD2. J gave up 4 bases and V 6 bases, and 9 bases lay outside the gene matches. CDR1 MGHDK and CDR2 SYGVNS come from the germline V gene. The CDR3 spans 15 residues. The CDR3 is CASSEIAGAGETQYF. CDR3 in DNA: TGTGCCAGCAGCGAGATAGCGGGGGCTGGAGAGACCCAGTACTTC.